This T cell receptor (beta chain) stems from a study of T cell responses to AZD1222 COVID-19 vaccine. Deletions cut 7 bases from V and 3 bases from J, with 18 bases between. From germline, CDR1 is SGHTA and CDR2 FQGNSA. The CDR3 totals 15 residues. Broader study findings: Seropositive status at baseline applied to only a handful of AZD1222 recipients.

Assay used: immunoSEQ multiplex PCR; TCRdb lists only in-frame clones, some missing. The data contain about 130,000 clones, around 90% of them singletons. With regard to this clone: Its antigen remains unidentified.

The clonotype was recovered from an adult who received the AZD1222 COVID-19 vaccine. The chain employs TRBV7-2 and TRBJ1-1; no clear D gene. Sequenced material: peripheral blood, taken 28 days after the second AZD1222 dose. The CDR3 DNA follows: TGTGCCAGCACCGACCTGGAAGGATCGGACACTGAAGCTTTCTTT. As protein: CASTDLEGSDTEAFF.